A selection of T cell receptor beta chains follows, all from one sample in a study of blood T cell repertoires in COVID-19. Using immunoSEQ multiplex PCR, the repertoire was profiled, and TCRdb retains in-frame clones only, with some absent. The sample holds 150,000 to 200,000 clones; almost 85% are singletons and the top ten take around 10%. The sample taken for sequencing was PBMCs or T cells enriched from blood (not recorded which). The receptors originated from a man in his fifties who had recovered from COVID-19. CDR3s include the opening cysteine and the closing phenylalanine or tryptophan. The D gene is left open where the match is weak. Clone size is not always given. Where it is, it says once, few, many or a class for expanded clones.

j_call: TRBJ1-5
clone_size: .
d_call: .
v_call: TRBV29-1
cdr3_aa: CSVAKGVGNQPQHF
cdr3_nt: TGCAGCGTTGCGAAGGGAGTTGGCAATCAGCCCCAGCATTTT

j_call: TRBJ2-5
clone_size: .
d_call: TRBD2
v_call: TRBV19
cdr3_aa: CASSLTRTSAQETQYF
cdr3_nt: TGTGCCAGTAGTCTGACTCGGACTAGCGCCCAAGAGACCCAGTACTTC

j_call: TRBJ2-7
clone_size: .
d_call: TRBD2
v_call: TRBV27
cdr3_aa: CASRRAGVDEQYF
cdr3_nt: TGTGCCAGCCGCAGGGCGGGGGTTGACGAGCAGTACTTC

j_call: TRBJ1-5
clone_size: .
d_call: .
v_call: TRBV7-8
cdr3_aa: CASSQKQGREPQHF
cdr3_nt: TGTGCCAGCAGCCAAAAGCAGGGTCGGGAGCCCCAGCATTTT

j_call: TRBJ2-1
clone_size: .
d_call: .
v_call: TRBV7-2
cdr3_aa: CASRGVRGGQFF
cdr3_nt: TGTGCCAGCAGGGGAGTGCGGGGTGGGCAGTTCTTC

j_call: TRBJ1-5
clone_size: .
d_call: .
v_call: TRBV6-5
cdr3_aa: CASSFTGSNQPQHF
cdr3_nt: TGTGCCAGCAGTTTTACAGGGTCCAATCAGCCCCAGCATTTT

j_call: TRBJ1-1
clone_size: .
d_call: .
v_call: TRBV5-1
cdr3_aa: CASSRTGPGPGALNTEAFF
cdr3_nt: TGCGCCAGCAGCAGAACAGGGCCGGGACCAGGAGCCTTGAACACTGAAGCTTTCTTT

j_call: TRBJ1-2
clone_size: .
d_call: .
v_call: TRBV25-1
cdr3_aa: CASSGGNYGYTF
cdr3_nt: TGTGCCAGCAGTGGAGGAAACTATGGCTACACCTTC

j_call: TRBJ1-4
clone_size: .
d_call: .
v_call: TRBV28
cdr3_aa: CASSLTSGRKARKLFF
cdr3_nt: TGTGCCAGCAGTTTAACCTCGGGGAGGAAGGCCAGAAAACTGTTTTTT

j_call: TRBJ2-7
clone_size: .
d_call: .
v_call: TRBV6-5
cdr3_aa: CASLLVDGDEQYF
cdr3_nt: TGTGCCAGCCTCTTGGTAGACGGGGACGAGCAGTACTTC

j_call: TRBJ2-7
clone_size: .
d_call: TRBD1
v_call: TRBV27
cdr3_aa: CASRSTGNYEQYF
cdr3_nt: TGTGCCAGCAGATCGACAGGGAACTACGAGCAGTACTTC

j_call: TRBJ1-1
clone_size: .
d_call: TRBD1
v_call: TRBV7-6
cdr3_aa: CASSQGQGNTEAFF
cdr3_nt: TGTGCCAGCAGTCAAGGACAGGGGAACACTGAAGCTTTCTTT

j_call: TRBJ2-5
clone_size: .
d_call: .
v_call: TRBV7-3
cdr3_aa: CASSPTGFQETQYF
cdr3_nt: TGTGCCAGCAGCCCCACAGGTTTTCAAGAGACCCAGTACTTC

j_call: TRBJ1-3
clone_size: .
d_call: .
v_call: TRBV5-1
cdr3_aa: CASSQTGSSGNTIYF
cdr3_nt: TGCGCCAGCAGCCAAACAGGAAGCTCTGGAAACACCATATATTTT

j_call: TRBJ1-1
clone_size: .
d_call: .
v_call: TRBV3-1/TRBV3-2
cdr3_aa: CASIPTNGGAEAFF
cdr3_nt: TGTGCCAGCATCCCTACCAACGGAGGAGCTGAAGCTTTCTTT

j_call: TRBJ2-1
clone_size: .
d_call: TRBD2
v_call: TRBV5-1
cdr3_aa: CASSLAQQAGTSGSPMEQFF
cdr3_nt: TGCGCCAGCAGCTTGGCTCAGCAGGCCGGGACTAGCGGGAGTCCAATGGAGCAGTTCTTC

j_call: TRBJ2-2
clone_size: .
d_call: .
v_call: TRBV7-2
cdr3_aa: CASSLVPLTGELFF
cdr3_nt: TGTGCCAGCAGCTTAGTTCCGCTAACCGGGGAGCTGTTTTTT

j_call: TRBJ1-5
clone_size: .
d_call: .
v_call: TRBV19
cdr3_aa: CASIVRGSKSNQPQHF
cdr3_nt: TGTGCCAGTATCGTCAGGGGTTCAAAAAGCAATCAGCCCCAGCATTTT

j_call: TRBJ1-5
clone_size: .
d_call: .
v_call: TRBV4-1
cdr3_aa: CASSQEVGGARVNQPQHF
cdr3_nt: TGCGCCAGCAGCCAAGAGGTGGGGGGGGCTCGGGTCAATCAGCCCCAGCATTTT

j_call: TRBJ1-2
clone_size: .
d_call: TRBD1
v_call: TRBV7-2
cdr3_aa: CASSLEGARANYGYTF
cdr3_nt: TGTGCCAGCAGCTTAGAGGGGGCCAGAGCTAACTATGGCTACACCTTC

j_call: TRBJ2-3
clone_size: .
d_call: .
v_call: TRBV28
cdr3_aa: CASSNNLGGTDTQYF
cdr3_nt: TGTGCCAGCAGCAACAACCTTGGCGGGACAGATACGCAGTATTTT

j_call: TRBJ2-5
clone_size: .
d_call: .
v_call: TRBV6-5
cdr3_aa: CASSYGATQETQYF
cdr3_nt: TGTGCCAGCAGTTATGGAGCTACACAAGAGACCCAGTACTTC

j_call: TRBJ1-5
clone_size: .
d_call: TRBD1
v_call: TRBV19
cdr3_aa: CASRDRGNQPQHF
cdr3_nt: TGTGCCAGTAGGGACAGGGGCAATCAGCCCCAGCATTTT

j_call: TRBJ1-2
clone_size: few
d_call: .
v_call: TRBV28
cdr3_aa: CASRMDSHYGYTF
cdr3_nt: TGTGCCAGCCGAATGGACAGTCACTATGGCTACACCTTC

j_call: TRBJ2-3
clone_size: .
d_call: TRBD1
v_call: TRBV2
cdr3_aa: CASRTGTDTQYF
cdr3_nt: TGTGCCAGCAGGACAGGGACAGATACGCAGTATTTT

j_call: TRBJ1-5
clone_size: .
d_call: .
v_call: TRBV24-1
cdr3_aa: CATSDPGGNQPQHF
cdr3_nt: TGTGCCACCAGTGATCCGGGGGGGAATCAGCCCCAGCATTTT

j_call: TRBJ2-2
clone_size: .
d_call: .
v_call: TRBV9
cdr3_aa: CASSPHYMGANTGELFF
cdr3_nt: TGTGCCAGCAGCCCTCATTATATGGGAGCGAACACCGGGGAGCTGTTTTTT

j_call: TRBJ1-3
clone_size: .
d_call: TRBD1
v_call: TRBV28
cdr3_aa: CASSPGQGVGSGNTIYF
cdr3_nt: TGTGCCAGCAGTCCGGGACAGGGAGTAGGATCTGGAAACACCATATATTTT

j_call: TRBJ2-2
clone_size: .
d_call: TRBD2
v_call: TRBV30
cdr3_aa: CAQAGGNTGELFF
cdr3_nt: TGTGCCCAAGCGGGGGGGAACACCGGGGAGCTGTTTTTT

j_call: TRBJ1-6
clone_size: .
d_call: .
v_call: TRBV19
cdr3_aa: CASSIPGDNSPLHF
cdr3_nt: TGTGCCAGTAGTATCCCAGGGGACAATTCACCCCTCCACTTT

j_call: TRBJ1-2
clone_size: .
d_call: .
v_call: TRBV12-3/TRBV12-4
cdr3_aa: CASSPDRLGTYTF
cdr3_nt: TGTGCCAGCAGCCCCGACAGGCTCGGCACCTACACCTTC

j_call: TRBJ1-1
clone_size: .
d_call: TRBD1
v_call: TRBV3-1/TRBV3-2
cdr3_aa: CASSPRTGGAFF
cdr3_nt: TGTGCCAGCAGCCCCCGGACAGGCGGGGCTTTCTTT

j_call: TRBJ1-4
clone_size: .
d_call: TRBD1
v_call: TRBV27
cdr3_aa: CASSSATGGNTGKLFF
cdr3_nt: TGTGCCAGCAGTTCGGCCACAGGGGGCAATACGGGAAAACTGTTTTTT

j_call: TRBJ2-7
clone_size: .
d_call: TRBD1
v_call: TRBV18
cdr3_aa: CASSPTGTGTYEQYF
cdr3_nt: TGTGCCAGCTCACCGACGGGGACAGGGACCTACGAGCAGTACTTC

j_call: TRBJ1-5
clone_size: .
d_call: .
v_call: TRBV21-1
cdr3_aa: CASSKGRANSNQPQHF
cdr3_nt: TGTGCCAGCAGCAAAGGCAGGGCGAATAGCAATCAGCCCCAGCATTTT

j_call: TRBJ2-7
clone_size: few
d_call: .
v_call: TRBV6-4
cdr3_aa: CASTTPLAELTYEQYF
cdr3_nt: TGTGCCAGCACTACCCCGTTGGCGGAGTTAACCTACGAGCAGTACTTC